One sample yielded the 24 T cell receptor beta chains listed below, sequenced in a study of cytomegalovirus exposure and HLA in healthy donors. Both 60 Vbeta primers and 13 Jbeta primers went into the PCR. Repertoires were generated with immunoSEQ multiplex PCR, while TCRdb's copy carries only in-frame clones and drops some. This sample carries 160,000 or so clones, almost 80% of them seen once, and the ten largest clones take about 1.3%. The sample comprised PBMCs. The receptor source for this set is a woman aged 45-59 years in good health and CMV-seronegative.

This clone was recorded once. This rearrangement joins TRBV14 to TRBJ2-7, with TRBD2 as a possible D gene (5 bases). Germline CDR1 reads SGHDN; CDR2 reads FVKESK. The V end was cut by 0 bases, the J end by 0 bases, with 9 bases between. The CDR3 totals 15 residues. The CDR3 bases are TGTGCCAGCAGCCAAGACCTGGGGAGCTCCTACGAGCAGTACTTC. It translates to CASSQDLGSSYEQYF.

The J gene is TRBJ1-5, the V gene TRBV19; maybe TRBD1 (6 bases). CDR3 length: 16 residues. V lost 2 bases to trimming and J lost 2 bases, with 13 bases between them. Germline CDR1 LNHDA, CDR2 SQIVND (reference sequence). This CDR3 is CASSIRLRQGNQPQHF. The CDR3 DNA is TGTGCCAGTAGTATAAGGCTGAGACAGGGCAATCAGCCCCAGCATTTT.

This chain links TRBV9 with TRBJ1-3; the D is unclear. This CDR3 has 16 residues. V shed 0 bases and J shed 4 bases, with 14 bases lying between them. CDR1 and CDR2 from the germline V gene are SGDLS and YYNGEE. CDR3 sequence: CASSVVSGREGNTIYF. CDR3 sequence (DNA): TGTGCCAGCAGCGTAGTTTCCGGGAGAGAAGGAAACACCATATATTTT.

In its sample, this clone was seen once. CDR3 DNA: TGTGCCAGCAGTTCATCACAGACTAGCGGGAGGATAACAGATACGCAGTATTTT. Translated, it gives CASSSSQTSGRITDTQYF. The chain uses TRBV27 and TRBJ2-3; 13 bases are a match to TRBD2. V dropped 4 bases and J dropped 3; count of bases not matched to a gene: 10. The CDR3 length is 18 residues. CDR1 and CDR2 (germline): MNHEY, SMNVEV (reference sequence).

This chain uses TRBV5-6 with TRBJ1-4; D gene unclear. The CDR3 consists of 16 residues. In germline, CDR1 is SGHDT, CDR2 YYEEEE. Trimming left V 0 bases short and J 0 bases short, with 9 bases between. The CDR3 DNA reads TGTGCCAGCAGCTTGGTGGGAGGGTCAACTAATGAAAAACTGTTTTTT. Protein sequence: CASSLVGGSTNEKLFF.

In its sample, this clone was seen a few times. The CDR3 sequence is CASTAGGGILGSPLHF. As DNA, the CDR3 is TGTGCCAGCACCGCAGGGGGCGGAATATTAGGCTCACCCCTCCACTTT. The chain is built from TRBV2 and TRBJ1-6; 8 bases match TRBD1. Per germline, CDR1 SNHLY and CDR2 FYNNEI. V lost 7 bases, J lost 10 bases, and 15 bases stayed unmatched. The CDR3 consists of 16 residues.

The V call is TRBV19, the J call TRBJ2-1, with 7 bases lining up with TRBD2. CDR3 length: 15 residues. Germline CDR1 is LNHDA and CDR2 is SQIVND (reference sequence). V shed 6 bases, J shed 6 bases, and the junction held 11 bases outside the gene matches. CDR3 region: CASSSIPGTTNEQFF. CDR3 bases: TGTGCCAGTAGCTCGATCCCCGGGACTACCAATGAGCAGTTCTTC.

V and J are TRBV7-2 and TRBJ1-5; D gene ambiguous. CDR1 is SGHTA, CDR2 FQGNSA, per germline. The CDR3 is 15 residues long. Trimming left V 5 bases short and J 6 bases short, with 17 bases between. The CDR3 protein is CASSAYHGGGQPQHF. CDR3 coding DNA: TGTGCCAGCAGCGCCTACCACGGAGGAGGTCAGCCCCAGCATTTT. Based on the CDR3 plus reference TRBV7-2 and TRBJ1-5, the full variable domain is GAGVSQSPSNKVTEKGKDVELRCDPISGHTALYWYRQSLGQGLEFLIYFQGNSAPDKSGLPSDRFSAERTGGSVSTLTIQRTQQEDSAVYLCASSAYHGGGQPQHFGDGTRLSIL.

This rearrangement joins TRBV6-4 to TRBJ1-1; a weak D match, TRBD1 (5 bases). The V gene's germline CDR1 is MRHNA and CDR2 SNTAGT. The length of the CDR3 is 17 residues. V lost 3 bases to trimming and J lost 3 bases, with 20 bases between them. CDR3 in amino acids: CASSEERSGKLDTEAFF. Here the CDR3 DNA reads TGTGCCAGCAGTGAGGAACGATCAGGGAAGTTAGACACTGAAGCTTTCTTT.

The gene calls are TRBV7-3 and TRBJ2-1; 7 bases map to TRBD2. The CDR3 covers 15 residues. Germline V gene sequence: CDR1 SGHTA, CDR2 FQGTGA. Trimming at V came to 3 bases and at J to 6 bases, leaving 8 bases not matched to a gene. The CDR3 bases are TGTGCCAGCAGCTTCCCCGCGGGAGAGTCCAATGAGCAGTTCTTC. It specifies CASSFPAGESNEQFF. Full variable domain (missing parts from reference TRBV7-3 and TRBJ2-1): GAGVSQTPSNKVTEKGKYVELRCDPISGHTALYWYRQSLGQGPEFLIYFQGTGAADDSGLPNDRFFAVRPEGSVSTLKIQRTERGDSAVYLCASSFPAGESNEQFFGPGTRLTVL.

The chain employs TRBV5-5 and TRBJ2-6; 10 bases map to TRBD2. The CDR3 contains 18 residues. The trim removed 3 bases at V and 0 bases at J, leaving 6 bases unmatched. Germline assignment: CDR1 SGHKS and CDR2 YYEKEE (reference sequence). The CDR3 coding sequence is TGTGCCAGCAGCTATCAACTAGCGGGGCGCTCTGGGGCCAACGTCCTGACTTTC. The encoded protein is CASSYQLAGRSGANVLTF.

This clone was seen a handful of times. J is TRBJ1-1 and V is TRBV5-1; TRBD1 is a possible D gene (5 bases). Deletions cut 0 bases from V and 6 bases from J, with 12 bases between. Germline V gives CDR1 SGHRS, CDR2 YFSETQ. The CDR3 runs to 14 residues. DNA of the CDR3: TGCGCCAGCAGCTTGGCCCCGGACATTGCTGAAGCTTTCTTT. Translating gives CASSLAPDIAEAFF.

The rearrangement links TRBV2 to TRBJ2-1, with 12 bases lining up with TRBD2. The junction had 7 bases not matched to a gene; V was cut back by 4 bases and J by 9 bases. The CDR3 is made up of 15 amino acids. The germline V gene encodes CDR1 SNHLY and CDR2 FYNNEI. CDR3 sequence reads: CASSGTSGAHGEQFF. DNA of the CDR3: TGTGCCAGCAGTGGGACTAGCGGGGCCCACGGTGAGCAGTTCTTC.

This chain connects TRBV9 to TRBJ1-2; weak D call: TRBD1 (6 bases). This CDR3 region has 16 residues. The V gene's germline CDR1 is SGDLS and CDR2 YYNGEE. Trimming removed 0 bases at V and 8 bases at J, with 20 bases between. The chain's CDR3 is CASSVDTGRPGVGYTF. The CDR3 coding sequence is TGTGCCAGCAGCGTAGATACAGGGCGACCTGGTGTGGGCTACACCTTC.

Worth noting for this clone: The same CDR3 is also encoded by other DNA sequences in this sample. The gene calls are TRBV4-3 and TRBJ1-4; 9 bases map to TRBD1. V lost 3 bases to trimming and J lost 8 bases; unmatched junction nucleotides: 1. The CDR3 loop spans 13 amino acids. Germline lookup yields CDR1 LGHNA and CDR2 YSLEER. CDR3 sequence (DNA): TGCGCCAGCAGCCAGGACAGGGGAGAAAAACTGTTTTTT. This encodes CASSQDRGEKLFF.

For the CDR3, the DNA is TGCGCCAGCAGCGGGGAGGGGACTAGGTACAATGAGCAGTTCTTC. It yields the protein CASSGEGTRYNEQFF. The V call is TRBV5-1, the J call TRBJ2-1; 8 positions agree with TRBD2. The J segment lost 4 bases and the V segment lost 4 bases, leaving 7 bases of the junction unmatched. The CDR3 spans 15 residues. Germline-derived CDR1 and CDR2 are SGHRS and YFSETQ.

The rearrangement joins TRBV4-3 to TRBJ2-1; 11 bases are a match to TRBD2. Germline V gene sequence: CDR1 LGHNA, CDR2 YSLEER. The CDR3 totals 16 residues. Trimming removed 2 bases from V and 4 bases from J; junction bases left unmatched: 4. This CDR3 is CASSQSLAGVYNEQFF. The CDR3 nucleotides are TGCGCCAGCAGCCAATCACTAGCGGGGGTATACAATGAGCAGTTCTTC.

The V call is TRBV4-1, the J call TRBJ1-1; D not certain. Trimming took off 0 bases at V and 1 base at J, with 15 bases between the two ends. Germline values: CDR1 MGHRA, CDR2 YSYEKL. The CDR3 sequence is 17 residues long. The CDR3 sequence is CASSQEGGRVKNTEAFF. CDR3 in DNA: TGCGCCAGCAGCCAAGAAGGAGGCCGGGTCAAGAACACTGAAGCTTTCTTT.

This clone was picked up one time. This chain uses TRBV7-8 with TRBJ2-5; TRBD2 matches 10 bases. Losses at the gene ends were 2 bases for V and 8 bases for J; bases not matched to a gene: 5. Germline CDR1 reads SGHVS; CDR2 reads FQNEAQ. The CDR3 consists of 14 residues. The chain's CDR3 is CASSLTSGTVTQYF. CDR3 nucleotides: TGTGCCAGCAGCTTAACTAGCGGGACGGTTACCCAGTACTTC.

The CDR3 reads CASSQGQGRSSYNEQFF. The CDR3 DNA sequence: TGTGCCAGCAGCCAAGGACAGGGGAGAAGCTCCTACAATGAGCAGTTCTTC. The chain carries TRBV4-2 and TRBJ2-1; 8 bases map to TRBD1. V lost 1 base, J lost 0 bases, and 5 bases stayed unmatched. Germline-derived CDR1 and CDR2 are LGHNA and YNFKEQ. This CDR3 has 17 residues.

The chain has TRBV9 and TRBJ2-7, with 8 nucleotides matching TRBD1. Germline-derived CDR1 and CDR2 are SGDLS and YYNGEE. Trimming removed 2 bases from V and 1 base from J; junction bases left unmatched: 11. This CDR3 is 17 amino acids long. DNA of the CDR3: TGTGCCAGCAGCGTCTCGTCGGACAGGGTTAGGTCCTACGAGCAGTACTTC. Protein: CASSVSSDRVRSYEQYF.

CDR3 DNA sequence: TGTGCCAGCAGCGTAGTAGGGACTAGCGATGAGCAGTTCTTC. This codes for CASSVVGTSDEQFF. The chain uses TRBV9 and TRBJ2-1; 10 bases match TRBD2. Germline assignment: CDR1 SGDLS and CDR2 YYNGEE. V shed 0 bases, J shed 8 bases, and the junction held 2 bases outside the gene matches. This CDR3 is 14 amino acids long.

This chain uses TRBV23-1 with TRBJ2-7; 8 bases agree with TRBD2. TRBV23-1 is an ORF; its function is uncertain. The CDR3 sequence is 12 residues long. J lost 7 bases, V lost 11 bases, and 10 bases had no gene match. The CDR3 DNA reads TGCGCCCCGAATTCCGGGGGGGATGAGCAGTACTTC. Translating it yields CAPNSGGDEQYF.

This rearrangement joins TRBV7-6 to TRBJ2-3; 8 positions agree with TRBD2. Germline V gene data show CDR1 as SGHVS and CDR2 as FNYEAQ. The CDR3 consists of 17 residues. The junction had 7 bases not matched to a gene; V was cut back by 1 base and J by 1 base. The CDR3 loop is CASSLGLAGAGTDTQYF. The DNA for the CDR3 is TGTGCCAGCAGCTTAGGGCTAGCGGGTGCGGGCACAGATACGCAGTATTTT.